Listed below are T cell receptor beta chains from one sample, sequenced in a study of molecular identifiers for immune sequencing clone quantification. TCRdb passed the PCR reads through MiXCR, listing each CDR3 protein once. The sample yields 250,000 to 350,000 distinct CDR3 sequences, around 21% seen once. The specimen sequenced was naive CD8+ T cells from blood, with Jurkat cell RNA spiked in. Receptor source: a human donor in good health. Some libraries in this study had Jurkat cell RNA spiked in. The CDR3 runs from the conserved cysteine through the conserved F or W. Each record gives: J gene, V gene, CDR3 length, D gene, clone size, CDR3 protein, CDR3 DNA. D genes are given only for firm matches. Where a row states a size, it is once, few, many or the class of an expanded clone; other rows omit it.

TRBJ1-2 TRBV13 14 TRBD1 many CASSSTDRTYGYTF TGTGCCAGCAGCTCAACGGACAGGACCTATGGCTACACCTTC
TRBJ2-5 TRBV14 16 TRBD1 many CASSQGQATYQETQYF TGTGCCAGCAGCCAGGGACAGGCGACCTACCAAGAGACCCAGTACTTC
TRBJ1-3 TRBV19 13 . many CATSQVSGNTIYF TGTGCCACCAGTCAAGTCTCTGGAAACACCATATATTTT
TRBJ1-1 TRBV5-1 13 . many CASRYNQNTEAFF TGCGCCAGCAGGTACAACCAGAACACTGAAGCTTTCTTT
TRBJ2-1 TRBV10-3 15 TRBD1 . CAIRTGGQGGNEQFF TGTGCCATCAGGACCGGTGGACAGGGAGGTAATGAGCAGTTCTTC
TRBJ1-1 TRBV6-2/TRBV6-3 13 . many CASSYGVVTEAFF TGTGCCAGCAGTTACGGGGTGGTCACTGAAGCTTTCTTT
TRBJ2-3 TRBV7-2 14 . many CASSLVISTDTQYF TGTGCCAGCAGCTTAGTAATTAGCACAGATACGCAGTATTTT
TRBJ2-2 TRBV6-6 11 . many CASWSEGELFF TGTGCCAGCTGGTCAGAGGGGGAGCTGTTTTTT
TRBJ1-2 TRBV29-1 16 . many CSVAPSGPASNYGYTF TGCAGCGTTGCTCCCTCCGGGCCGGCCAGTAACTATGGCTACACCTTC
TRBJ2-7 TRBV7-9 15 TRBD1 many CASSQGVGQAYEQYF TGTGCCAGCAGCCAAGGGGTAGGACAGGCCTACGAGCAGTACTTC
TRBJ1-2 TRBV6-2/TRBV6-3 17 . many CASSYPTRGGGNYGYTF TGTGCCAGCAGTTACCCAACCCGAGGAGGGGGGAACTATGGCTACACCTTC
TRBJ2-7 TRBV29-1 14 . . CSVESDRGTYEQYF TGCAGCGTTGAGTCAGATCGAGGAACCTACGAGCAGTACTTC
TRBJ1-1 TRBV11-2 16 . many CASSLVLGRMNTEAFF TGTGCCAGCAGCTTAGTATTGGGACGGATGAACACTGAAGCTTTCTTT
TRBJ2-5 TRBV4-1 14 . many CASSQVSGKETQYF TGCGCCAGCAGCCAAGTGTCGGGGAAAGAGACCCAGTACTTC
TRBJ2-7 TRBV20-1 13 . many CSARAGAAYEQYF TGCAGTGCTAGAGCGGGGGCGGCCTACGAGCAGTACTTC
TRBJ2-7 TRBV5-4 13 . many CAAGQGPSYEQYF TGTGCCGCCGGGCAGGGCCCCTCCTACGAGCAGTACTTC
TRBJ2-7 TRBV29-1 14 TRBD1 many CSVKPGQGVREQYF TGCAGCGTAAAACCGGGACAGGGCGTCCGCGAGCAGTACTTC
TRBJ2-7 TRBV27 15 TRBD1 many CASSLFGQGVYEQYF TGTGCCAGCAGTTTATTCGGACAGGGGGTCTACGAGCAGTACTTC
TRBJ2-5 TRBV5-6 13 . many CASSLEGSPTQYF TGTGCCAGCAGCTTGGAGGGTAGTCCGACCCAGTACTTC
TRBJ2-5 TRBV29-1 15 TRBD1 many CSVEDRASYQETQYF TGCAGCGTTGAGGACAGGGCCTCGTACCAAGAGACCCAGTACTTC
TRBJ2-7 TRBV27 14 TRBD2 many CASSSSAGYYEQYF TGTGCCAGCAGTTCTTCAGCGGGGTACTACGAGCAGTACTTC
TRBJ1-5 TRBV7-9 14 . . CASSGATGQRPQHF TGTGCCAGCAGCGGAGCGACAGGACAACGGCCCCAGCATTTT
TRBJ2-1 TRBV30 14 TRBD2 many CAWRGGSSYNEQFF TGTGCCTGGAGAGGCGGGAGCTCCTACAATGAGCAGTTCTTC
TRBJ2-3 TRBV30 14 . . CAWSRGSRTDTQYF TGTGCCTGGAGTCGAGGATCACGCACAGATACGCAGTATTTT
TRBJ2-2 TRBV3-1 16 . . CASSQVADVSSGELFF TGTGCCAGCAGCCAAGTGGCAGACGTTTCTTCCGGGGAGCTGTTTTTT
TRBJ2-3 TRBV25-1 18 TRBD1 few CASSKPGQGARYADTQYF TGTGCCAGCAGTAAACCGGGACAGGGGGCGCGTTACGCAGATACGCAGTATTTT
TRBJ2-7 TRBV27 13 TRBD2 many CASSSGSVYEQYF TGTGCCAGCAGTAGCGGGAGCGTATACGAGCAGTACTTC
TRBJ2-2 TRBV19 16 TRBD1 many CASSLGTGYNTGELFF TGTGCCAGTAGTTTGGGGACAGGGTATAACACCGGGGAGCTGTTTTTT
TRBJ2-2 TRBV12-3/TRBV12-4 15 TRBD2 many CASSYSGSPTGELFF TGTGCCAGCAGTTATAGCGGGAGCCCGACCGGGGAGCTGTTTTTT
TRBJ2-1 TRBV19 14 . few CASSIVLGGNEQFF TGTGCCAGTAGTATAGTATTGGGGGGCAATGAGCAGTTCTTC
TRBJ1-1 TRBV5-6 15 . many CASSYNSVLNTEAFF TGTGCCAGCAGCTATAACAGCGTCCTGAACACTGAAGCTTTCTTT
TRBJ2-1 TRBV9 13 TRBD2 many CASSGPLAGEQFF TGTGCCAGCAGCGGTCCGTTAGCGGGTGAGCAGTTCTTC
TRBJ2-2 TRBV19 16 . . CASTPPTGFQTGELFF TGTGCCAGTACCCCCCCTACAGGGTTCCAAACCGGGGAGCTGTTTTTT
TRBJ2-1 TRBV5-1 17 TRBD1 many CASQINTGTGLLNEQFF TGCGCCAGCCAAATAAATACCGGGACAGGACTTCTCAATGAGCAGTTCTTC
TRBJ2-7 TRBV30 12 TRBD1 many CAGDRGSYEQYF TGTGCCGGGGACAGGGGATCCTACGAGCAGTACTTC
TRBJ1-5 TRBV4-1 14 . many CASSQGRGNQPQHF TGCGCCAGCAGCCAAGGACGGGGCAATCAGCCCCAGCATTTT
TRBJ2-7 TRBV11-2 14 . . CASSWLGPRDEQYF TGTGCCAGCAGCTGGCTAGGGCCCCGAGACGAGCAGTACTTC
TRBJ1-1 TRBV7-9 12 TRBD1 few CASSLSTGEAFF TGTGCCAGCAGCTTGTCGACAGGGGAAGCTTTCTTT
TRBJ2-7 TRBV20-1 14 TRBD1 many CSALDRGRSYEQYF TGCAGTGCCCTGGACAGGGGACGTTCCTACGAGCAGTACTTC
TRBJ1-1 TRBV27 13 . many CASSPSMWTEAFF TGTGCCAGCAGTCCCTCAATGTGGACTGAAGCTTTCTTT
TRBJ2-7 TRBV4-1 17 TRBD1 . CASSPQPGGQGTYEQYF TGCGCCAGCAGCCCTCAACCCGGGGGACAGGGGACCTACGAGCAGTACTTC
TRBJ2-7 TRBV14 14 . many CASSQDGATYEQYF TGTGCCAGCAGCCAAGATGGCGCGACCTACGAGCAGTACTTC
TRBJ1-2 TRBV6-5 14 TRBD1 few CASSYAPGTAGYTF TGTGCCAGCAGTTACGCCCCCGGGACAGCTGGCTACACCTTC
TRBJ1-5 TRBV7-9 16 . . CASSSSGGSSDQPQHF TGTGCCAGCAGCTCCTCGGGGGGGAGTAGCGATCAGCCCCAGCATTTT
TRBJ1-4 TRBV3-1 15 . . CASSQDPGRGEKLFF TGTGCCAGCAGCCAAGATCCAGGCCGGGGAGAAAAACTGTTTTTT
TRBJ2-7 TRBV20-1 14 . many CSARDLNRGGEQYF TGCAGTGCTAGAGATCTGAACCGAGGAGGCGAGCAGTACTTC
TRBJ1-1 TRBV6-5 14 . many CASRRDTLNTEAFF TGTGCCAGCAGAAGGGACACACTGAACACTGAAGCTTTCTTT
TRBJ2-2 TRBV28 14 . few CASSILHGTGELFF TGTGCCAGCAGTATCCTCCATGGTACCGGGGAGCTGTTTTTT
TRBJ1-5 TRBV27 16 TRBD1 few CASSPGQTGGNQPQHF TGTGCCAGCAGTCCGGGACAGACAGGCGGCAATCAGCCCCAGCATTTT
TRBJ1-1 TRBV25-1 14 . many CASSRGHLNTEAFF TGTGCCAGCAGTCGAGGACACCTGAACACTGAAGCTTTCTTT